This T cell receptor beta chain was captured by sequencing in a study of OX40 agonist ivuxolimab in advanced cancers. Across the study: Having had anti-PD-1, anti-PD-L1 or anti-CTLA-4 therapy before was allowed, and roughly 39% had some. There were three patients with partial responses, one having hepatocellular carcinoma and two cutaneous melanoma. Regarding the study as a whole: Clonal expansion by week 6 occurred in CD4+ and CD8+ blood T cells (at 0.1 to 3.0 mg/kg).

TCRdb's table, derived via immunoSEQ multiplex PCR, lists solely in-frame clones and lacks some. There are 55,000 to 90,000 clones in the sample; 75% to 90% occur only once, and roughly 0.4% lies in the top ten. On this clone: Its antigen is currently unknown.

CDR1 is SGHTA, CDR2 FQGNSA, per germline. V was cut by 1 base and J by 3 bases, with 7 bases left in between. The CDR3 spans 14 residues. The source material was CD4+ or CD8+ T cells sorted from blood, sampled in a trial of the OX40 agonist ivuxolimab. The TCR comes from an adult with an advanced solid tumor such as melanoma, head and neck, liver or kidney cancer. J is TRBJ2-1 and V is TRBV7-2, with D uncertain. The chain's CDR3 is CASSLEQVYNEQFF. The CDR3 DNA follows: TGTGCCAGCAGCTTAGAACAAGTCTACAATGAGCAGTTCTTC.